This T cell receptor (beta chain) was recorded in a study of T cell responses to AZD1222 COVID-19 vaccine. For this clone: Its antigen is unknown.

V lost 0 bases, J lost 5 bases, and 14 bases lay in between. Looked up from germline, CDR1 is SGHRS and CDR2 is YFSETQ. The CDR3 is made up of 15 amino acids. Study-wide results and caveats: Females outnumbered males among donors, who were mostly white British; clonal diversity was possibly underestimated.

Measured with immunoSEQ multiplex PCR; TCRdb has only the in-frame clones, and not every one. In the table there are about 150,000 clones, 90% of which are singletons. The TCR was taken from an adult who received the AZD1222 COVID-19 vaccine. Sample: peripheral blood, taken 28 days after the second AZD1222 dose. This chain joins TRBV5-1 and TRBJ1-1, with D perhaps matching TRBD1 (6 bases). CDR3 region: CASSLGPGQGTEAFF. In DNA, the CDR3 is TGCGCCAGCAGCTTGGGTCCAGGCCAGGGGACTGAAGCTTTCTTT. The full variable domain, its missing parts supplied by reference TRBV5-1 and TRBJ1-1, is KAGVTQTPRYLIKTRGQQVTLSCSPISGHRSVSWYQQTPGQGLQFLFEYFSETQRNKGNFPGRFSGRQFSNSRSEMNVSTLELGDSALYLCASSLGPGQGTEAFFGQGTRLTVV.